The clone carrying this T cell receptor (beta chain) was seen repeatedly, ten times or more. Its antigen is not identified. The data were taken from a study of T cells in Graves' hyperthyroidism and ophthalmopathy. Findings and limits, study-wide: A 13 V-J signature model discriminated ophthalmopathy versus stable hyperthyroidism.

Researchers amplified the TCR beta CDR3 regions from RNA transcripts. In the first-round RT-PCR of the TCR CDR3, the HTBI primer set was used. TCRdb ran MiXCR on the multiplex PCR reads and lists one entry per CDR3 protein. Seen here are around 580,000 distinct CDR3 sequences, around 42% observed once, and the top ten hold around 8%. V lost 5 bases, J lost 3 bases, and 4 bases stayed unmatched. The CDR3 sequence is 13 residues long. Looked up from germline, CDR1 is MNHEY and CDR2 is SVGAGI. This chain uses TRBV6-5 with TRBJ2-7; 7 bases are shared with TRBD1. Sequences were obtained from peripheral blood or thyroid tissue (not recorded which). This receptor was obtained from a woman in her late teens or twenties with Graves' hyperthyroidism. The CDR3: CASSPRQGYEQYF. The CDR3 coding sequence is TGTGCCAGCAGTCCTAGACAGGGCTACGAGCAGTACTTC.